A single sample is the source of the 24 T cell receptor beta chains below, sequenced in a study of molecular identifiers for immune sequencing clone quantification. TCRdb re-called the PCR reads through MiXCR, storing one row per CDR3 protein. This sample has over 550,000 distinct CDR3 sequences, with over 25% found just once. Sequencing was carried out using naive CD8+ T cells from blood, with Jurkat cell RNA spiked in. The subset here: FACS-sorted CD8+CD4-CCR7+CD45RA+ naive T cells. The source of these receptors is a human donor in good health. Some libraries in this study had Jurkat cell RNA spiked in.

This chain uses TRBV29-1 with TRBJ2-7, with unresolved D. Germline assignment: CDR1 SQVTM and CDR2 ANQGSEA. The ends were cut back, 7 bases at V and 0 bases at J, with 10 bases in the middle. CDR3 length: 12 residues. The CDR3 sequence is CSALTHSYEQYF. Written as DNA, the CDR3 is TGCAGCGCCCTGACACACTCCTACGAGCAGTACTTC.

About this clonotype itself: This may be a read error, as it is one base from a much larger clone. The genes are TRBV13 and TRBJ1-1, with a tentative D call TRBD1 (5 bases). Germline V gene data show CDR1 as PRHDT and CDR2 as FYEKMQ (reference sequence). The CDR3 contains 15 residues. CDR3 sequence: CASNLAGRVDTEAFF. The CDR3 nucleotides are TGTGCCAGCAACTTAGCTGGCAGGGTCGACACTGAAGCTTTCTTT.

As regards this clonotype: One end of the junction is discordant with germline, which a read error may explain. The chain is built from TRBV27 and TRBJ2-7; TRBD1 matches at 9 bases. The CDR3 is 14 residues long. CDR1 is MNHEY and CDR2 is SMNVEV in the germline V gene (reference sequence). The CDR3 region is CVSSLGQGFGEQYF. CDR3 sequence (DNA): TGTGTCAGCAGTTTAGGACAGGGGTTTGGGGAGCAGTACTTC.

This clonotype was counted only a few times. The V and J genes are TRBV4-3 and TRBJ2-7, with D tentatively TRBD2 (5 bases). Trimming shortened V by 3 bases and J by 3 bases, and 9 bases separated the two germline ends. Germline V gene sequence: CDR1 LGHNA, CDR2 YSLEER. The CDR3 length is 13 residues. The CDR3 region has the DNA TGCGCCAGCAGCCACGGTAGCGACTACGAGCAGTACTTC. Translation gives CASSHGSDYEQYF.

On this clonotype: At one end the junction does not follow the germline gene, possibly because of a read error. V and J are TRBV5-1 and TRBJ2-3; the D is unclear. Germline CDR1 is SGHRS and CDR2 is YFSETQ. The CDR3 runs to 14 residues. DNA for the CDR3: TGCGCCAGCAGCTTGGAGGCAGTCACAGATACGCAGAATTTT. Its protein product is CASSLEAVTDTQNF.

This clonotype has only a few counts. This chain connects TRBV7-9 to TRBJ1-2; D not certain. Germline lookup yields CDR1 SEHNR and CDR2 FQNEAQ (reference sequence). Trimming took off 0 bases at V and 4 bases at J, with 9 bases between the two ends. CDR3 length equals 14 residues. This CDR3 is CASSLAGWFYGYTF. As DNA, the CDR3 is TGTGCCAGCAGCTTAGCCGGCTGGTTCTATGGCTACACCTTC. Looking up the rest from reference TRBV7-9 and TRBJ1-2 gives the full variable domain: DTGVSQNPRHKITKRGQNVTFRCDPISEHNRLYWYRQTLGQGPEFLTYFQNEAQLEKSRLLSDRFSAERPKGSFSTLEIQRTEQGDSAMYLCASSLAGWFYGYTFGSGTRLTVV.

In DNA, the CDR3 is TGTGCCAGCACTATTGGGGGAGGGCGGTACACCGGGGAGCTGTTTTTT. It specifies CASTIGGGRYTGELFF. The chain recombines TRBV27 with TRBJ2-2; 7 bases map to TRBD2. With V trimmed by 7 bases and J by 3 bases, 11 bases remained unmatched. In germline, CDR1 is MNHEY, CDR2 SMNVEV (reference sequence). The CDR3 loop spans 16 amino acids.

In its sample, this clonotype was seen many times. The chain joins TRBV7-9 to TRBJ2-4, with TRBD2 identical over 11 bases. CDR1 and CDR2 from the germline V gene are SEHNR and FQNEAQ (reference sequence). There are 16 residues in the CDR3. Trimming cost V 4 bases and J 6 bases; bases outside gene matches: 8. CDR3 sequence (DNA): TGTGCCAGCAGCTCCCTAGCGGGGGGATTACTAAACATTCAGTACTTC. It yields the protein CASSSLAGGLLNIQYF.

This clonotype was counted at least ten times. The CDR3 here is CASNTPNHLRATNEKLFF. The CDR3 coding sequence is TGTGCCAGCAATACGCCCAACCACTTACGAGCAACTAATGAAAAACTGTTTTTT. The chain is built from TRBV6-2 or TRBV6-3 and TRBJ1-4; D not resolved. The CDR3 runs to 18 residues. V dropped 7 bases and J dropped 0 bases, with 21 bases sitting between them. CDR1 is MNHEY and CDR2 is SVGEGT in the germline V gene.

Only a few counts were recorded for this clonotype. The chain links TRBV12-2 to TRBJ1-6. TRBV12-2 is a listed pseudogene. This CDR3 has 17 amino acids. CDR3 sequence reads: CASREIDRSSYNSPLHF. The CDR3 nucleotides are TGTGCAAGTCGCGAGATTGACCGGAGCTCCTATAATTCACCCCTCCACTTT.

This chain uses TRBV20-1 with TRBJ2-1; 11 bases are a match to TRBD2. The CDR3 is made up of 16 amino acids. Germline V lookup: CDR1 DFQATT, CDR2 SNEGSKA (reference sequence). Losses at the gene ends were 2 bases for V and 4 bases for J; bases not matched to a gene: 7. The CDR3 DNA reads TGCAGTGCTAGACCCCTAGCGGGAGGATGTTACAATGAGCAGTTCTTC. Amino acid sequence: CSARPLAGGCYNEQFF.

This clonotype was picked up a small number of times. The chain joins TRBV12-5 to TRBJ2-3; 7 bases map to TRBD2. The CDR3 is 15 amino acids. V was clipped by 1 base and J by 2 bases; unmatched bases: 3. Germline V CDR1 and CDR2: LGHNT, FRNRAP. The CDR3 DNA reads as TGTGCTAGTGGTTTGGCGGGAGGCAACACAGATACGCAGTATTTT. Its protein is CASGLAGGNTDTQYF.

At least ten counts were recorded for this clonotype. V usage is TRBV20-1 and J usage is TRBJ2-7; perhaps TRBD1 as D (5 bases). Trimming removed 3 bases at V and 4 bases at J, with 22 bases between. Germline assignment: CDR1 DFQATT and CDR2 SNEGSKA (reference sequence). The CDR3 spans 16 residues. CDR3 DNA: TGCAGTGCTAGGGGGTTTGGGGCCCGACGTAATTACGAGCAGTACTTC. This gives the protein CSARGFGARRNYEQYF.

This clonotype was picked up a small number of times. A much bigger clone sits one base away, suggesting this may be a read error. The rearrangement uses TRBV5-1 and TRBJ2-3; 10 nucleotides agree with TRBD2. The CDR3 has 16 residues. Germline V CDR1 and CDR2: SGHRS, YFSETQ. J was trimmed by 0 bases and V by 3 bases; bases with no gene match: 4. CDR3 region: CASSYLAGDSTDTQYF. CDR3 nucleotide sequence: TGCGCCAGCAGCTACCTAGCGGGGGATAGCACAGATACGCAGTATTTT.

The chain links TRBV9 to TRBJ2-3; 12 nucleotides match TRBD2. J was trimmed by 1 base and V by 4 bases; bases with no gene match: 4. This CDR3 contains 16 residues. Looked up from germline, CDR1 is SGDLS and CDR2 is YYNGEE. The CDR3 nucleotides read TGTGCCAGCAGCCCCAGGACTAGCGGGGGCACAGATACGCAGTATTTT. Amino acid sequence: CASSPRTSGGTDTQYF.

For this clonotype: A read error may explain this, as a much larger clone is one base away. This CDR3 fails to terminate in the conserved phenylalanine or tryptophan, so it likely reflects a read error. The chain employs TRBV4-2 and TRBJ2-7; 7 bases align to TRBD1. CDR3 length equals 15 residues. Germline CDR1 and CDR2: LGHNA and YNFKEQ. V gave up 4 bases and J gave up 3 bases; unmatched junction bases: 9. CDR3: CASSPGRDSFYEQYS. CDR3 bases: TGTGCCAGCAGCCCCGGTCGGGACAGTTTCTACGAGCAGTACTCC.

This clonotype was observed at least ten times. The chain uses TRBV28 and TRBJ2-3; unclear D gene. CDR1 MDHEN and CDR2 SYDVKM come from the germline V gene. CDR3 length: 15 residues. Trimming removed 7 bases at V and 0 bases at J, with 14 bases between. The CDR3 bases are TGTGCCAGCACCTGGGCAGGTGAGAGCACAGATACGCAGTATTTT. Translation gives CASTWAGESTDTQYF.

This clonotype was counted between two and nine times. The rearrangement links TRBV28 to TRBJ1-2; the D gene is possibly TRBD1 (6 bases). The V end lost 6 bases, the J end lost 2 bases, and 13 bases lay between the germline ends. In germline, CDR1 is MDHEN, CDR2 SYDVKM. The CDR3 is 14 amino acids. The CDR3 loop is CASSTDSPNYGYTF. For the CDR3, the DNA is TGTGCCAGCAGCACGGACAGCCCGAACTATGGCTACACCTTC.

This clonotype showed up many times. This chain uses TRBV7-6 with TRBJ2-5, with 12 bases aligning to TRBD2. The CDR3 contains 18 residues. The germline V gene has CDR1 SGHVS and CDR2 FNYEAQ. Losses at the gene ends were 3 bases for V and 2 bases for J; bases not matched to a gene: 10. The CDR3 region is CASSFLAGGLVGQETQYF. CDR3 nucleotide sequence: TGTGCCAGCAGCTTTCTAGCGGGGGGGCTCGTAGGGCAAGAGACCCAGTACTTC. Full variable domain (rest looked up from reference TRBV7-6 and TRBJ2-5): GAGVSQSPRYKVTKRGQDVALRCDPISGHVSLYWYRQALGQGPEFLTYFNYEAQQDKSGLPNDRFSAERPEGSISTLTIQRTEQRDSAMYRCASSFLAGGLVGQETQYFGPGTRLLVL.

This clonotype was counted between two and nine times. The CDR3 protein is CASSASGTPRETQYF. For the CDR3, the DNA is TGTGCCAGCAGCGCGTCCGGGACGCCACGGGAGACCCAGTACTTC. This chain joins TRBV27 and TRBJ2-5; either TRBD1 or TRBD2 may fit D (5 bases each). From germline, CDR1 is MNHEY and CDR2 SMNVEV (reference sequence). Trimming removed 6 bases from V and 5 bases from J, with 19 bases in between. The CDR3 sequence is 15 residues long.

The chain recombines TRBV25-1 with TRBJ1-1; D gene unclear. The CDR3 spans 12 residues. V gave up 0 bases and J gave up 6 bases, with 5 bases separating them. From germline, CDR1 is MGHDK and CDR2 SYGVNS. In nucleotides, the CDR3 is TGTGCCAGCAGTGAATACGGCTCTGAAGCTTTCTTT. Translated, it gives CASSEYGSEAFF.

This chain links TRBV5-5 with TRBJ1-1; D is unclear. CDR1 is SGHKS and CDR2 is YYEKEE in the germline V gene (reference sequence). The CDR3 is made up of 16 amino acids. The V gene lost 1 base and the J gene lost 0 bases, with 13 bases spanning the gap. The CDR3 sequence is CASSLNDGGMNTEAFF. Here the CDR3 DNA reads TGTGCCAGCAGCTTGAATGATGGAGGAATGAACACTGAAGCTTTCTTT.

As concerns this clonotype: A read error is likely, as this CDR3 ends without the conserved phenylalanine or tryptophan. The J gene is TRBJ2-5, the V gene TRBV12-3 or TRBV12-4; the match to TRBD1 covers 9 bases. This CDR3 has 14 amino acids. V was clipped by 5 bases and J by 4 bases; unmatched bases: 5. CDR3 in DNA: TGTGCCAGCAGTGCCCGACAGGGGGGAGAGACCCAGTACCTC. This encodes CASSARQGGETQYL.

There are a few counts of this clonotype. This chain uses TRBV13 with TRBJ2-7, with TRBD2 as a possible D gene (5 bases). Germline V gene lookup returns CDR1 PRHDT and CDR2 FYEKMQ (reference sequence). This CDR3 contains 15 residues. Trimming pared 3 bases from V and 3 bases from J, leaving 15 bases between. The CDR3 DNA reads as TGTGCCAGCAGCTTTGGAGGTAGAAGGGACTACGAGCAGTACTTC. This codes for CASSFGGRRDYEQYF.